One sample yielded the 19 T cell receptor beta chains listed below, sequenced in a study of T-cell reconstitution after alpha-beta-depleted transplantation in children. The authors prepared the TCRbeta library with unique molecular identifiers. TCRdb re-called the PCR reads with MiXCR, one entry per CDR3 protein. The repertoire holds roughly 70,000 distinct CDR3 sequences, with 4% to 5% as singletons. Material: PBMCs, mostly from graft donor cells, obtained 180 days after TCRalphabeta/CD19-depleted stem cell transplant. The receptors shown here come from a boy younger than two who had a stem cell transplant for acute myeloid leukemia, so the T cells may come from the graft donor.

This clonotype was counted a few times. One end of the junction fails to match germline, which may point to a read error. This chain uses TRBV12-3 or TRBV12-4 with TRBJ1-4; perhaps TRBD1 as D (6 bases). The length of the CDR3 is 18 residues. CDR3 nucleotides: TGTGCCTGCAGTTTTCGGTCAGGGGTGTTGGCAACTAATGAAAAACTGTTTTTT. Protein product: CACSFRSGVLATNEKLFF.

This clonotype has ten or more counts. The chain employs TRBV10-3 and TRBJ2-3; 12 bases match TRBD2. CDR3 length: 15 residues. Trimming removed 7 bases from V and 3 bases from J; junction bases left unmatched: 5. In germline, CDR1 is ENHRY, CDR2 SYGVKD. The CDR3, as DNA: TGTGCCATCATGAGCCTAGCGGGGGGGACAGATACGCAGTATTTT. Translating it yields CAIMSLAGGTDTQYF.

This clonotype appeared many times. The CDR3 DNA reads TGTGCCAGCACTTTAGGACGGAACACTGAAGCTTTCTTT. It translates to CASTLGRNTEAFF. The V gene is TRBV6-6, the J gene TRBJ1-1, with D unresolved. V was cut by 7 bases and J by 1 base, with 10 bases left in between. The CDR3 totals 13 residues. CDR1 and CDR2 from the germline V gene are MNHNY and SVGAGI (reference sequence).

This clonotype was seen many times. The rearrangement links TRBV20-1 to TRBJ2-3, with D possibly TRBD2 on 5 matching bases. Per germline, CDR1 DFQATT and CDR2 SNEGSKA (reference sequence). This CDR3 spans 14 amino acids. Trimming left V 0 bases short and J 0 bases short, with 7 bases between. The CDR3 here is CSARDGRSTDTQYF. The CDR3 nucleotides read TGCAGTGCTAGAGATGGGAGAAGCACAGATACGCAGTATTTT.

This clonotype was counted at least ten times. The J gene is TRBJ2-2, the V gene TRBV30; TRBD2 agrees at 9 bases. The germline V gene has CDR1 GTSNPN and CDR2 SVGIG (reference sequence). The CDR3 runs to 17 residues. V was clipped by 3 bases and J by 2 bases; unmatched bases: 10. Here the CDR3 reads CAWRGQAGGPNTGELFF. CDR3 in DNA: TGTGCCTGGAGAGGGCAAGCGGGGGGCCCCAACACCGGGGAGCTGTTTTTT.

This clonotype has at least ten counts. The chain joins TRBV5-1 to TRBJ2-1; the D is unclear. Trimming stripped 1 base from V and 6 bases from J, with 14 bases between. The CDR3 has 15 amino acids. Germline-derived CDR1 and CDR2 are SGHRS and YFSETQ. CDR3 sequence (DNA): TGCGCCAGCAGCTTGTACGTCCCTTCTGGCAATGAGCAGTTCTTC. The encoded protein is CASSLYVPSGNEQFF.

This clonotype was counted at least ten times. V usage is TRBV5-8 and J usage is TRBJ2-7; TRBD1 aligns across 8 bases. Trimming took 2 bases from V and 3 from J; bases not matched to a gene: 19. The CDR3 has 19 amino acids. Germline V gene lookup returns CDR1 SGHTS and CDR2 YDEGEE. The CDR3 DNA sequence: TGTGCCAGCAGCTTCGCTTGGTCGGACAGGGCGGCTAGCGACTACGAGCAGTACTTC. Translation gives CASSFAWSDRAASDYEQYF.

This clonotype was counted ten times or more. The gene calls are TRBV30 and TRBJ2-7; weak D call: TRBD1 (6 bases). Germline values: CDR1 GTSNPN, CDR2 SVGIG (reference sequence). Deletions cut 5 bases from V and 2 bases from J, with 13 bases between. This CDR3 has 13 residues. For the CDR3, the DNA is TGTGCCTGGGGAAGGGGGTTTGCCTACGAGCAGTACTTC. Amino acids: CAWGRGFAYEQYF.

This clonotype occurred many times. V is TRBV5-6 and J is TRBJ2-1, with 10 bases matching TRBD1. The germline gives CDR1 SGHDT, CDR2 YYEEEE. CDR3 length equals 16 residues. Unmatched junction bases numbered 8, after V lost 4 bases and J lost 4 bases. The CDR3 here is CASSGSDRGHYNEQFF. For the CDR3, the DNA is TGTGCCAGCAGCGGGTCCGACAGGGGGCATTACAATGAGCAGTTCTTC.

This clonotype was seen repeatedly, ten times or more. The rearrangement links TRBV6-1 to TRBJ2-4; D unclear. The germline V gene encodes CDR1 MNHNS and CDR2 SASEGT. The CDR3 has 13 residues. Trimming cost V 1 base and J 0 bases, with 1 base left between them. The CDR3 region has the DNA TGTGCCAGCAGTGAAGTAGCCAAAAACATTCAGTACTTC. This gives the protein CASSEVAKNIQYF.

This clonotype was seen repeatedly, ten times or more. The chain is built from TRBV5-1 and TRBJ2-5; D is undetermined. The CDR3 covers 13 residues. Germline assignment: CDR1 SGHRS and CDR2 YFSETQ. V gave up 0 bases and J gave up 5 bases, with 8 bases separating them. The CDR3 protein is CASSLGRAETQYF. CDR3 in DNA: TGCGCCAGCAGCTTGGGAAGAGCGGAGACCCAGTACTTC.

The chain uses TRBV7-3 and TRBJ1-1; D is possibly TRBD1 (5 bases). The CDR3 spans 15 residues. V was clipped by 1 base and J by 0 bases, with 9 bases between them. Per the germline V gene, CDR1 is SGHTA and CDR2 is FQGTGA. CDR3 loop: CASSLSGTMNTEAFF. The DNA for the CDR3 is TGTGCCAGCAGCTTAAGTGGGACTATGAACACTGAAGCTTTCTTT.

This clonotype has a count of ten or more. The chain is built from TRBV7-9 and TRBJ1-1; D might be TRBD1 (5 bases). Germline assignment: CDR1 SEHNR and CDR2 FQNEAQ (reference sequence). The CDR3 has 16 amino acids. The germline V and J ends were trimmed by 0 bases and 1 base, with 12 bases remaining between them. CDR3 protein: CASSLAIGQGNTEAFF. For the CDR3, the DNA is TGTGCCAGCAGCTTAGCAATAGGCCAGGGGAACACTGAAGCTTTCTTT.

This clonotype was seen ten or more times. The chain joins TRBV29-1 to TRBJ1-1, with D possibly being TRBD1 (5 bases). The CDR3 is 12 residues long. The V end was cut by 6 bases, the J end by 0 bases, with 8 bases between. Germline V gene lookup returns CDR1 SQVTM and CDR2 ANQGSEA. CDR3 residues: CSVDTMNTEAFF. For the CDR3, the DNA is TGCAGCGTGGACACAATGAACACTGAAGCTTTCTTT.

This clonotype occurred many times. This chain joins TRBV20-1 and TRBJ1-5; a weak D match, TRBD1 (6 bases). CDR1 and CDR2 (germline): DFQATT, SNEGSKA (reference sequence). The CDR3 runs to 14 residues. The germline V and J ends were trimmed by 7 bases and 2 bases, with 15 bases remaining between them. Written as DNA, the CDR3 is TGCAGTGTAACGGGGGGCAGAGGCAATCAGCCCCAGCATTTT. Protein product: CSVTGGRGNQPQHF.

Many counts were recorded for this clonotype. The chain links TRBV5-1 to TRBJ2-3; weak D call: TRBD1 (6 bases). This CDR3 has 14 amino acids. The germline CDR1 and CDR2 sequences are SGHRS and YFSETQ. V was cut by 2 bases and J by 2 bases, with 9 bases left in between. The CDR3 DNA follows: TGCGCCAGCAGCTTACAGGGTTCCACAGATACGCAGTATTTT. Amino acids: CASSLQGSTDTQYF.

This clonotype was counted at least ten times. V and J are TRBV12-3 or TRBV12-4 and TRBJ1-6; D unresolved. V shed 2 bases and J shed 14 bases, with 13 bases lying between them. The CDR3 has 13 residues. The CDR3 here is CASSLREGGSLHF. The CDR3 DNA follows: TGTGCCAGCAGTTTAAGGGAGGGAGGATCCCTCCACTTT.

The chain links TRBV4-2 to TRBJ2-7; 7 nucleotides align to TRBD2. The J segment lost 4 bases and the V segment lost 10 bases, leaving 16 bases of the junction unmatched. The V gene's germline CDR1 is LGHNA and CDR2 YNFKEQ. CDR3 size: 15 residues. The CDR3 spells CAMGPGLLGGYEQYF. In nucleotides, the CDR3 is TGTGCCATGGGCCCCGGGCTCCTCGGGGGGTACGAGCAGTACTTC.

The table lists this clonotype with many counts. The chain carries TRBV3-1 and TRBJ2-2, with 8 bases identical to TRBD2. This CDR3 region has 14 residues. CDR1 and CDR2 from the germline V gene are LGHDT and YNNKEL (reference sequence). With V trimmed by 1 base and J by 7 bases, 2 bases remained unmatched. CDR3 in amino acids: CASSQASGGGELFF. DNA for the CDR3: TGTGCCAGCAGCCAAGCCAGCGGGGGCGGGGAGCTGTTTTTT.